These 21 T cell receptor beta chains originate from one sample sequenced in a study of tissue T cells after allogeneic stem cell transplantation. Some clones are missing from TCRdb's copy, which holds only in-frame ones; the method was immunoSEQ multiplex PCR. The sample holds roughly 30,000 clones, about 85% seen once. Sequences were derived from blood, sampled before transplantation. The receptors here all came from a woman aged 18-49 years who later had graft-versus-host disease after an allogeneic stem cell transplant.

The V call is TRBV29-1, the J call TRBJ1-1, with D perhaps TRBD1 (5 bases). CDR1 SQVTM and CDR2 ANQGSEA come from the germline V gene. The CDR3 has 15 amino acids. Trimming took 0 bases from V and 7 from J, leaving 18 bases between them. CDR3 sequence (DNA): TGCAGCGTTGAAGATCCTTCAGGGCTTCTAGGTGAAGCTTTCTTT. Translation gives CSVEDPSGLLGEAFF.

The CDR3, as DNA: TGTGCCAGCAGGCGACTAGCGGGAGTTCCAGATACGCAGTATTTT. This encodes CASRRLAGVPDTQYF. The rearrangement uses TRBV6-4 and TRBJ2-3; the match to TRBD2 covers 12 bases. CDR1 is MRHNA, CDR2 SNTAGT, per germline. The V segment lost 6 bases and the J segment 4 bases; nucleotides outside the gene matches: 5. The CDR3 runs 15 residues.

The genes are TRBV28 and TRBJ2-7, with D perhaps matching TRBD1 (5 bases). Germline CDR1 reads MDHEN; CDR2 reads SYDVKM. This CDR3 spans 13 amino acids. The V and J ends lost 6 bases and 6 bases respectively, with 15 bases between them. The CDR3 sequence is CASSHTGFREQYF. CDR3 coding DNA: TGTGCCAGCAGCCATACAGGATTCCGCGAGCAGTACTTC. Combining the CDR3 with reference TRBV28 and TRBJ2-7 gives the whole variable domain DVKVTQSSRYLVKRTGEKVFLECVQDMDHENMFWYRQDPGLGLRLIYFSYDVKMKEKGDIPEGYSVSREKKERFSLILESASTNQTSMYLCASSHTGFREQYFGPGTRLTVT.

This chain uses TRBV9 with TRBJ1-1, with 8 bases aligning to TRBD1. The V gene end was trimmed by 4 bases and the J gene end by 3 bases; junction bases not matched to a gene: 8. This CDR3 is built from 15 residues. Germline V gene data show CDR1 as SGDLS and CDR2 as YYNGEE. The CDR3 sequence: CASSPGDRLYTEAFF. The CDR3 DNA follows: TGTGCCAGCAGCCCCGGGGACAGGCTGTACACTGAAGCTTTCTTT.

V and J are TRBV30 and TRBJ2-1, with D maybe TRBD1 (6 bases). This CDR3 contains 12 residues. Germline-derived CDR1 and CDR2 are GTSNPN and SVGIG (reference sequence). V was shortened by 0 bases and J by 7 bases, with 7 bases between the two germline ends. The CDR3 is CAWSVRGNEQFF. In DNA form, the CDR3 reads TGTGCCTGGAGTGTAAGGGGGAATGAGCAGTTCTTC.

A few counts support this clone. The chain employs TRBV7-8 and TRBJ1-1, with a tentative D call TRBD1 (6 bases). This CDR3 comprises 15 residues. V lost 4 bases to trimming and J lost 6 bases, with 18 bases between them. CDR1 is SGHVS, CDR2 FQNEAQ, per germline. The CDR3 bases are TGTGCCAGCAGCTCAGTCGTAAGGGGGGGGCCTGAAGCTTTCTTT. Its translation: CASSSVVRGGPEAFF.

This clone was found once. This chain connects TRBV24-1 to TRBJ1-2, with D possibly matching TRBD1 (5 bases). CDR1 and CDR2 (germline): KGHDR, SFDVKD. CDR3 size: 13 residues. Trimming left V 3 bases short and J 4 bases short, with 8 bases between. The CDR3 is CATSDDGGYGYTF. The CDR3 region has the DNA TGTGCCACCAGTGATGACGGGGGCTATGGCTACACCTTC.

The CDR3 sequence: CASSQDWPTDYEQYF. The CDR3 nucleotides read TGCGCCAGCAGCCAAGATTGGCCGACAGATTACGAGCAGTACTTC. V gene TRBV4-1 combines with J gene TRBJ2-7; D possibly corresponds to TRBD1 (5 bases). Trimming pared 0 bases from V and 4 bases from J, leaving 13 bases between. The CDR3 consists of 15 residues. Germline V lookup: CDR1 MGHRA, CDR2 YSYEKL.

The chain links TRBV30 to TRBJ1-1; D ambiguous. The CDR3 has 12 residues. V was shortened by 3 bases and J by 4 bases, with 9 bases between the two germline ends. The V gene's germline CDR1 is GTSNPN and CDR2 SVGIG (reference sequence). CDR3 bases: TGTGCCTGGAGGCCTCGGGGCACTGAAGCTTTCTTT. It encodes CAWRPRGTEAFF. The full variable domain, completed using reference TRBV30 and TRBJ1-1, is SQTIHQWPATLVQPVGSPLSLECTVEGTSNPNLYWYRQAAGRGLQLLFYSVGIGQISSEVPQNLSASRPQDRQFILSSKKLLLSDSGFYLCAWRPRGTEAFFGQGTRLTVV.

The chain couples TRBV2 to TRBJ1-2; possible D gene TRBD1, 6 bases. This CDR3 comprises 13 residues. Trimming removed 8 bases from V and 2 bases from J, with 12 bases in between. CDR1 and CDR2 from the germline V gene are SNHLY and FYNNEI. CDR3 protein: CASLAGGNYGYTF. Written as DNA, the CDR3 is TGTGCCAGCTTGGCCGGGGGCAACTATGGCTACACCTTC.

The V call is TRBV6-1, the J call TRBJ2-3, with D possibly matching TRBD2 (6 bases). V shed 0 bases and J shed 4 bases, with 11 bases lying between them. The CDR3 consists of 15 residues. CDR1 MNHNS and CDR2 SASEGT come from the germline V gene. The CDR3 DNA sequence: TGTGCCAGCAGTGAAGCGCTGGGAGGTGCAGATACGCAGTATTTT. Translation: CASSEALGGADTQYF.

The V gene is TRBV28, the J gene TRBJ1-1, with D possibly being TRBD1 (5 bases). V was trimmed by 9 bases and J by 11 bases, leaving 19 bases between them. The CDR3 is 12 residues long. In germline, CDR1 is MDHEN, CDR2 SYDVKM. CDR3 in amino acids: CASGGLVGVAFF. The CDR3 nucleotides are TGTGCCAGTGGGGGTCTTGTGGGAGTGGCTTTCTTT.

This sequence joins TRBV7-4 and TRBJ1-2; weak D call: TRBD1 (5 bases). The CDR3 length is 15 residues. V was pared by 2 bases and J by 4 bases, with 14 bases between. Germline V gene lookup returns CDR1 SGHVT and CDR2 SQSDAQ. CDR3 sequence (DNA): TGTGCCAGCAGCTTAAGGGGCGACGGGACCTATGGCTACACCTTC. It is translated as CASSLRGDGTYGYTF. The variable domain in full, completed from reference TRBV7-4 and TRBJ1-2, reads GAGVSQSPRYKVAKRGRDVALRCDSISGHVTLYWYRQTLGQGSEVLTYSQSDAQRDKSGRPSGRFSAERPERSVSTLKIQRTEQGDSAVYLCASSLRGDGTYGYTFGSGTRLTVV.

The rearrangement uses TRBV6-6 and TRBJ2-2; either TRBD1 or TRBD2 may fit D (6 bases each). Germline CDR1 and CDR2: MNHNY and SVGAGI (reference sequence). V lost 10 bases, J lost 6 bases, and 21 bases lay in between. This CDR3 is 15 amino acids long. In DNA, the CDR3 is TGTGCCACCGCGGCGTGGGGGGCGGCGGCCGGGGAGCTGTTTTTT. Protein sequence: CATAAWGAAAGELFF.

V usage is TRBV7-2 and J usage is TRBJ1-1, with D unclear. Germline CDR1 is SGHTA and CDR2 is FQGNSA. This CDR3 comprises 13 residues. V was clipped by 1 base and J by 4 bases, with 7 bases between them. CDR3 protein: CASSLGSLTEAFF. The CDR3 DNA is TGTGCCAGCAGCTTAGGGAGCCTCACTGAAGCTTTCTTT.

The rearrangement uses TRBV19 and TRBJ2-7; 8 nucleotides align to TRBD1. Germline values: CDR1 LNHDA, CDR2 SQIVND (reference sequence). The CDR3 spans 16 residues. V lost 3 bases, J lost 2 bases, and 9 bases stayed unmatched. This CDR3 is CASSIVGAGGTYEQYF. CDR3 nucleotides: TGTGCCAGTAGTATCGTTGGGGCAGGGGGCACCTACGAGCAGTACTTC.

The chain joins TRBV14 to TRBJ2-1; 7 bases are shared with TRBD1. Looked up from germline, CDR1 is SGHDN and CDR2 is FVKESK. V lost 0 bases to trimming and J lost 8 bases; unmatched junction nucleotides: 4. The CDR3 has 14 residues. As DNA, the CDR3 is TGTGCCAGCAGCCAAGAGTGGACAGGCGATGAGCAGTTCTTC. Translation gives CASSQEWTGDEQFF.

V usage is TRBV21-1 and J usage is TRBJ1-2. TRBV21-1 is termed a pseudogene. The CDR3 is 13 residues long. The CDR3 protein is CASSVRTHYGYTF. The CDR3, as DNA: TGTGCCAGCAGCGTACGGACCCACTATGGCTACACCTTC.

This clone turned up a few times. The chain carries TRBV7-9 and TRBJ2-5, with 9 bases that match TRBD2. Germline V gene lookup returns CDR1 SEHNR and CDR2 FQNEAQ (reference sequence). V dropped 3 bases and J dropped 2; count of bases not matched to a gene: 4. The CDR3 sequence is 15 residues long. CDR3 coding DNA: TGTGCCAGCAGCTTGCGGGGGGGCCTACAAGAGACCCAGTACTTC. It encodes CASSLRGGLQETQYF.

CDR3 protein: CASSLNIRTDTQYF. CDR3 coding DNA: TGTGCCAGCAGTTTAAACATTCGCACAGATACGCAGTATTTT. This chain links TRBV27 with TRBJ2-3; D unclear. CDR1 MNHEY and CDR2 SMNVEV come from the germline V gene (reference sequence). This CDR3 has 14 residues. Trimming removed 2 bases from V and 1 base from J, with 7 bases in between.

The chain has TRBV30 and TRBJ1-1; a possible D gene is TRBD1 (5 bases). Germline values: CDR1 GTSNPN, CDR2 SVGIG (reference sequence). This CDR3 contains 11 residues. Trimming took 5 bases from V and 3 from J, leaving 7 bases between them. The DNA for the CDR3 is TGTGCCTGGGGGGGGGACACTGAAGCTTTCTTT. It specifies CAWGGDTEAFF.